This is a list of T cell receptor beta chains from one sample in a study of blood T cell repertoires in COVID-19. Assay used: immunoSEQ multiplex PCR; TCRdb lists only in-frame clones, some missing. The sample lists more than 60,000 clones, around 89% occurring once. The source material was peripheral blood. These receptor sequences come from a man aged 45-60 years with acute or convalescent COVID-19. The CDR3 runs from the conserved cysteine through the conserved F or W. The order of the fields is J gene, V gene, CDR3 protein.

>TRBJ1-4|TRBV5-4
CASSLAPGRGEKLFF
>TRBJ2-7|TRBV4-2
CASSQGIFGATYEQYF
>TRBJ2-3|TRBV3-1/TRBV3-2
CVQTGGADTQYF
>TRBJ1-3|TRBV5-1
CASSLVGQGSGNTIYF
>TRBJ2-5|TRBV3-1/TRBV3-2
CASSQEGTGVETQYF
>TRBJ2-3|TRBV11-2
CASSSPTSGRPDTQYF
>TRBJ2-3|TRBV2
CASSASGSGTDTQYF
>TRBJ1-1|TRBV5-1
CASSPGTANTEAFF
>TRBJ2-7|TRBV21-1
CAGGQGADRRDFPYAEQYF
>TRBJ2-1|TRBV27
CASCTGTAYNEQFF
>TRBJ1-1|TRBV7-8
CASSLDRNTEAFF
>TRBJ1-1|TRBV25-1
CASFKTRGSKTEAFF
>TRBJ1-3|TRBV19
CASTPRTGNTIYF
>TRBJ1-6|TRBV3-1/TRBV3-2
CASSQTGNSPLHF
>TRBJ2-1|TRBV30
CAWSYSGNYNEQFF
>TRBJ2-7|TRBV9
CASSTTSGPYEQYF
>TRBJ1-2|TRBV7-8
CASSLDPPRNYGYTF
>TRBJ2-4|TRBV7-8
CASSRDRVDIQYF
>TRBJ2-5|TRBV19
CASSRDGQETQYF
>TRBJ1-2|TRBV2
CASSSRTANYGYTF
>TRBJ2-2|TRBV5-1
CASRGAGLWGANTGELFF
>TRBJ2-7|TRBV7-9
CASSSWGVGDEQYF
>TRBJ2-2|TRBV5-5
CASSSGDRLVGELFF
>TRBJ1-5|TRBV12-3/TRBV12-4
CASSLEDQPQHF
>TRBJ1-3|TRBV10-1
CASSRTGSGNTIYF
>TRBJ2-5|TRBV2
CASSRGQGARETQYF